This T cell receptor (beta chain) was sequenced during a study of shared clonotypes between healthy human individuals. Study-wide results and limits: The sole specimen, blood, was sampled, and tissue repertoires likely differ. A handful of donors had 4% to 5% of their naive CD4 clonotypes in common.

Details on this clone: As yet, its antigen is unknown.

The naive CD8 population came from CD45RO-negative cells selected for CCR7, without terminally differentiated effector memory CD45RA+ cells. The CDR3 contains 14 residues. Trimming left V 2 bases short and J 1 base short, with 8 bases between. Germline V lookup: CDR1 MDHEN, CDR2 SYDVKM. The DNA input per sorted-subset replicate PCR was roughly 180 ng, corresponding to roughly 30,000 T cell genomes. In the original workflow: There were no quality scores in the junction-only immunoSEQ sequences, so filtering differed. Using immunoSEQ multiplex PCR, the repertoire was profiled, and TCRdb retains in-frame clones only, with some absent. That table supplies the V and J calls and clone size; D and trimming were determined from the DNA. The sample includes 760,000 or so clones, about 96% of them seen just once.

The sequencing sample was made of naive CD8+ T cells sorted from blood. The sequence came from a man aged 25 to 45 in good health. This sequence joins TRBV28 and TRBJ1-1; D uncertain. In DNA form, the CDR3 reads TGTGCCAGCAGTTTAAGGGCGGGGAACACTGAAGCTTTCTTT. Translating it yields CASSLRAGNTEAFF.